The clone carrying this T cell receptor beta chain turned up a few times. This sample is drawn from a study of blood T cell repertoires in COVID-19. CDR3 length equals 14 residues. Germline V gene lookup returns CDR1 SGHKS and CDR2 YYEKEE (reference sequence). Trimming shortened V by 6 bases and J by 8 bases, and 18 bases separated the two germline ends. Authors' methods: How many nucleated cells were present was estimated from reference gene primer amplification. Clones were read by immunoSEQ multiplex PCR, and TCRdb kept only the in-frame ones, dropping some. Clone size and V and J calls were adopted from that table, with D and trimming inferred from the DNA. The sample contains approximately 200,000 clones, 86% of which appear only once.

This sequence joins TRBV5-5 and TRBJ2-1; no definite D call. This clonotype originated in a woman in her twenties or thirties who had recovered from COVID-19. Sequenced input: PBMCs or T cells enriched from blood (not recorded which). The CDR3 protein is CASTYHNTRDEQFF. CDR3 sequence (DNA): TGTGCCAGCACCTACCACAACACTCGGGATGAGCAGTTCTTC.